The 22 T cell receptor beta chains below come from one sample, sequenced in a study of blood T cell repertoires in COVID-19. The table came from immunoSEQ multiplex PCR; TCRdb's copy has only in-frame clones and leaves some out. The repertoire holds some 120,000 clones, with about 88% as singletons. The sample taken for sequencing was peripheral blood. All receptors derive from a woman over 75 with acute or convalescent COVID-19.

This chain uses TRBV7-9 with TRBJ1-2; maybe TRBD1 (6 bases). The CDR3 is made up of 14 amino acids. Between the trimmed V and J ends, which lost 0 bases and 8 bases, there was a span of 13 bases. From germline, CDR1 is SEHNR and CDR2 FQNEAQ (reference sequence). The CDR3 DNA is TGTGCCAGCAGCTTAGCGGCGGGGGCGCGGGGCTACACCTTC. This encodes CASSLAAGARGYTF.

This sequence joins TRBV4-1 and TRBJ1-1; 7 bases line up with TRBD1. The CDR3 sequence is 16 residues long. Germline CDR1 MGHRA, CDR2 YSYEKL. Losses at the gene ends were 4 bases for V and 1 base for J; bases not matched to a gene: 9. CDR3 DNA: TGCGCCAGCAGCCCTGGAAACAGGGGAGGGAACACTGAAGCTTTCTTT. Translating gives CASSPGNRGGNTEAFF.

The chain couples TRBV2 to TRBJ2-2; 10 bases are a match to TRBD1. Germline V gene lookup returns CDR1 SNHLY and CDR2 FYNNEI. V was clipped by 4 bases and J by 7 bases; unmatched bases: 6. This CDR3 has 15 amino acids. The CDR3 loop is CASSARTGGVGELFF. As DNA, the CDR3 is TGTGCCAGCAGTGCGAGGACAGGGGGGGTCGGGGAGCTGTTTTTT.

This clone was observed once. The J gene is TRBJ1-1, the V gene TRBV27, with a weak D call TRBD1 (6 bases). Trimming removed 6 bases from V and 3 bases from J, with 14 bases in between. The CDR3 runs to 14 residues. The V gene's germline CDR1 is MNHEY and CDR2 SMNVEV (reference sequence). The CDR3 protein is CASRHRVGDTEAFF. CDR3 nucleotides: TGTGCCAGCAGACACAGGGTAGGGGACACTGAAGCTTTCTTT.

This rearrangement joins TRBV27 to TRBJ1-2; TRBD1 matches at 9 bases. The CDR3 loop spans 14 amino acids. V lost 3 bases, J lost 5 bases, and 4 bases stayed unmatched. CDR1 and CDR2 from the germline V gene are MNHEY and SMNVEV (reference sequence). CDR3 loop: CASSLRTGVYGYTF. The CDR3 DNA is TGTGCCAGCAGTTTGAGGACAGGGGTGTATGGCTACACCTTC.

The chain couples TRBV12-3 or TRBV12-4 to TRBJ1-4; D is uncertain. The germline V and J ends were trimmed by 3 bases and 8 bases, with 10 bases remaining between them. This CDR3 is 13 amino acids long. CDR3 sequence reads: CASSFELNEKLFF. The CDR3 coding sequence is TGTGCCAGCAGTTTCGAACTTAACGAAAAACTGTTTTTT.

The chain couples TRBV10-3 to TRBJ1-2; 7 nucleotides align to TRBD1. Losses at the gene ends were 6 bases for V and 8 bases for J; bases not matched to a gene: 12. From germline, CDR1 is ENHRY and CDR2 SYGVKD. This CDR3 region has 14 residues. This chain's CDR3 is CAIRDARQGGGYTF. The DNA for the CDR3 is TGTGCCATCAGAGACGCTAGACAGGGTGGGGGCTACACCTTC.

The V and J genes are TRBV28 and TRBJ2-1; 9 bases match TRBD2. The germline CDR1 and CDR2 sequences are MDHEN and SYDVKM. Germline trimming cut 2 bases from V and 0 bases from J; bases unmatched to any gene: 11. This CDR3 has 19 residues. CDR3 protein: CASSLTRGTSRSSYNEQFF. In DNA, the CDR3 is TGTGCCAGCAGTTTAACCCGCGGGACTAGCCGGAGCTCCTACAATGAGCAGTTCTTC.

The chain combines TRBV25-1 with TRBJ1-2; 10 bases are a match to TRBD1. V lost 4 bases to trimming and J lost 5 bases; unmatched junction nucleotides: 10. Germline CDR1 and CDR2: MGHDK and SYGVNS. The CDR3 spans 16 residues. The chain's CDR3 is CASSGGGTGAVYGYTF. CDR3 DNA: TGTGCCAGCAGTGGTGGGGGGACAGGGGCTGTGTATGGCTACACCTTC.

The V call is TRBV2, the J call TRBJ1-3; possible D gene TRBD1, 6 bases. The ends were cut back, 7 bases at V and 0 bases at J, with 10 bases in the middle. The V gene's germline CDR1 is SNHLY and CDR2 FYNNEI. The length of the CDR3 is 14 residues. The CDR3: CASTDRNSGNTIYF. The DNA for the CDR3 is TGTGCCAGCACCGACAGGAACTCTGGAAACACCATATATTTT.

This chain joins TRBV5-1 and TRBJ1-2; TRBD1 matches at 7 bases. The CDR3 covers 13 residues. V lost 0 bases to trimming and J lost 14 bases; unmatched junction nucleotides: 10. Per germline, CDR1 SGHRS and CDR2 YFSETQ. The CDR3 spells CASSLAGVQGETF. Here the CDR3 DNA reads TGCGCCAGCAGCTTGGCCGGTGTCCAGGGGGAAACCTTC.

V and J are TRBV4-1 and TRBJ1-5; 8 bases line up with TRBD1. V lost 4 bases, J lost 7 bases, and 3 bases stayed unmatched. From germline, CDR1 is MGHRA and CDR2 YSYEKL. There are 13 residues in the CDR3. CDR3 sequence reads: CASSPGQVQPQHF. The CDR3 DNA reads TGCGCCAGCAGCCCGGGACAGGTACAGCCCCAGCATTTT.

This clone is a singleton in its sample. The chain joins TRBV12-3 or TRBV12-4 to TRBJ2-1; weak D call: TRBD2 (7 bases). The CDR3 consists of 13 residues. Between the trimmed V and J ends, which lost 7 bases and 10 bases, there was a span of 17 bases. The CDR3 loop reads CASNQGGDREQFF. The CDR3 DNA follows: TGTGCCAGCAACCAAGGGGGGGACCGGGAGCAGTTCTTC.

Only a few counts were recorded for this clone. The V gene is TRBV5-1, the J gene TRBJ1-3, with D possibly matching TRBD1 (5 bases). Germline V lookup: CDR1 SGHRS, CDR2 YFSETQ. Trimming stripped 3 bases from V and 2 bases from J, with 15 bases between. The CDR3 contains 16 residues. The DNA for the CDR3 is TGCGCCAGCAGCTCTGGTGAAGGGGCTCCTGGAAACACCATATATTTT. The encoded protein is CASSSGEGAPGNTIYF.

This rearrangement joins TRBV5-4 to TRBJ2-5; D is perhaps TRBD2 (5 bases). The V gene's germline CDR1 is SGHNT and CDR2 YYREEE (reference sequence). V lost 4 bases and J 5 bases, leaving 9 bases between the germline ends. The CDR3 is made up of 12 amino acids. The CDR3 sequence is CASSGSFETQYF. The DNA for the CDR3 is TGTGCCAGCAGCGGGAGTTTTGAGACCCAGTACTTC. The full variable domain, rest sourced from reference TRBV5-4 and TRBJ2-5, is ETGVTQSPTHLIKTRGQQVTLRCSSQSGHNTVSWYQQALGQGPQFIFQYYREEENGRGNFPPRFSGLQFPNYSSELNVNALELDDSALYLCASSGSFETQYFGPGTRLLVL.

The chain recombines TRBV15 with TRBJ1-1, with 8 bases matching TRBD1. The CDR3 spans 13 residues. After removal of 11 bases from V and 2 bases from J, the junction contained 7 bases not matched to a gene. Per the germline V gene, CDR1 is LNHNV and CDR2 is YYDKDF (reference sequence). This CDR3 is CASKTGVNTEAFF. In nucleotides, the CDR3 is TGTGCCTCTAAGACAGGGGTAAACACTGAAGCTTTCTTT.

This chain links TRBV19 with TRBJ1-6; D might be TRBD1 (5 bases). The CDR3 is 13 amino acids. Germline assignment: CDR1 LNHDA and CDR2 SQIVND (reference sequence). Trimming stripped 5 bases from V and 6 bases from J, with 8 bases between. The CDR3 DNA reads TGTGCCAGTAGTGAAGGGGCTAATTCACCCCTCCACTTT. The encoded protein is CASSEGANSPLHF.

CDR3 DNA: TGTGCTAGTGGTTTGGCTAGCGGGAGCCACGAGCAGTACTTC. Amino acids: CASGLASGSHEQYF. J is TRBJ2-7 and V is TRBV12-5; 10 bases map to TRBD2. There are 14 residues in the CDR3. Germline V gene lookup returns CDR1 LGHNT and CDR2 FRNRAP. Trimming at V came to 1 base and at J to 5 bases, leaving 2 bases not matched to a gene.

The chain joins TRBV29-1 to TRBJ1-2, with D unresolved. Germline lookup yields CDR1 SQVTM and CDR2 ANQGSEA. V lost 7 bases and J 3 bases, leaving 15 bases between the germline ends. The CDR3 runs 13 residues. CDR3 nucleotide sequence: TGCAGCGCCGCGGGGTCGAGAGACTATGGCTACACCTTC. Its protein is CSAAGSRDYGYTF.

The chain couples TRBV18 to TRBJ1-5; TRBD1 matches 9 bases. With 4 bases clipped from V and 6 bases from J, the junction kept 4 bases outside the gene matches. Germline V gene sequence: CDR1 KGHSH, CDR2 LQKENI. CDR3 length equals 14 residues. CDR3 sequence (DNA): TGTGCCAGCTCACGGGACAGGGTCGGTCAGCCCCAGCATTTT. Its protein is CASSRDRVGQPQHF.

The chain joins TRBV5-1 to TRBJ1-6; D call uncertain. The CDR3 contains 13 residues. CDR1 is SGHRS, CDR2 YFSETQ, per germline. The V end was cut by 0 bases, the J end by 7 bases, with 5 bases between. The CDR3 protein is CASSLVRNSPLHF. CDR3 sequence (DNA): TGCGCCAGCAGCTTGGTCAGGAATTCACCCCTCCACTTT.

The CDR3 loop reads CASSPYLPGQKSSYNSPLHF. For the CDR3, the DNA is TGTGCCAGCAGCCCGTACTTGCCGGGACAGAAAAGCTCCTATAATTCACCCCTCCACTTT. The rearrangement links TRBV6-7 to TRBJ1-6, with 7 bases matching TRBD1. TRBV6-7 carries the ORF label, with uncertain function. The CDR3 extends over 20 amino acids. V trimming: 6 bases; J trimming: 0 bases; junction bases outside the gene matches: 17.